The present entry profiles one TCR beta chain with its context. The antigen is not known. The repertoire was sequenced with immunoSEQ multiplex PCR; TCRdb's copy has only in-frame clones and lacks some. The sample includes 45,000 to 60,000 clones, about 76% of them seen just once. This sample is part of a study of vaccination effects on CD4 cells after COVID-19. Study overall: Each well held about 2 million PBMC cultured with around 10 ug/ml peptides and 7.5 to 10 IU/ml IL-2.

Subsequent to 10 days of culture, CD4+ T cells were isolated. The starting material was CD4+ T cells from PBMCs cultured without peptide, obtained before COVID-19 vaccination. The clonotype was recovered from a human donor who had a prior SARS-CoV-2 infection.

Here the CDR3 reads CASSFYRGPPYEQYF. As DNA, the CDR3 is TGCGCCAGCAGCTTCTACAGGGGGCCCCCCTACGAGCAGTACTTC. The J gene is TRBJ2-7, the V gene TRBV5-1; 9 bases map to TRBD1. V dropped 2 bases and J dropped 2; count of bases not matched to a gene: 5. Germline V gene data show CDR1 as SGHRS and CDR2 as YFSETQ. This CDR3 is built from 15 residues.